The present TCR beta chain was sequenced within a study of blood T cell repertoires in COVID-19. In the study overall: Acute and convalescent COVID-19 samples came from the United States, Italy and Spain. PBMCs, B-cell-depleted T cells, or T cells were the source of the cDNA or gDNA that made up the material.

Authors' methods: Amplification with reference gene primers provided the estimates of nucleated cell counts. Using immunoSEQ multiplex PCR, the repertoire was profiled, and TCRdb retains in-frame clones only, with some absent. D and trimming come from the DNA, and the V and J calls and clone size come from that table. The sample records about 100,000 clones, over 85% being singletons. This TCR was sampled from a man in his 70s with acute or convalescent COVID-19. Sequencing input: peripheral blood.

This CDR3 is CASSQKSNSYNSPLHF. The CDR3 region has the DNA TGCGCCAGCAGCCAAAAGTCTAACAGCTATAATTCACCCCTCCACTTT. The chain combines TRBV4-1 with TRBJ1-6; D is undetermined. Trimming left V 2 bases short and J 3 bases short, with 11 bases between. In germline, CDR1 is MGHRA, CDR2 YSYEKL. The CDR3 runs to 16 residues.